This is a list of T cell receptor beta chains from one sample in a study of blood T cells in healthy people across ages. MiXCR, run by TCRdb on the 5' RACE reads, gives a single entry per CDR3 protein. The sample yields 700,000 to 900,000 distinct CDR3 sequences, more than 25% seen once. The same data also contributed to another study, on T cells of mothers and their children.

Sequencing was carried out using blood. The receptors here all came from a boy younger than 18 in good health. Both conserved end residues are part of each CDR3. Fields, in order: clone size, J gene, D gene, V gene, CDR3 protein, CDR3 DNA. The D gene is left open where the match is weak. The size of a clone is reported for some rows only, either as once, few or many, or as a class for expanded clones.

size: few; J: TRBJ1-3; D: TRBD1; V: TRBV5-1; CDR3: CASSSALQGSGNTIYF; DNA: TGCGCCAGCAGCAGCGCTTTACAGGGGAGTGGAAACACCATATATTTT
size: -; J: TRBJ2-3; D: -; V: TRBV12-5; CDR3: CASGLVQGPSTDTQYF; DNA: TGTGCTAGTGGTTTGGTACAGGGTCCTAGCACAGATACGCAGTATTTT
size: -; J: TRBJ1-2; D: -; V: TRBV3-1; CDR3: CASSQGSGGYTF; DNA: TGTGCCAGCAGCCAAGGGTCTGGGGGCTACACCTTC
size: -; J: TRBJ1-2; D: -; V: TRBV4-1; CDR3: CASSQPGGPYGYTF; DNA: TGCGCCAGCAGCCAACCGGGGGGACCCTATGGCTACACCTTC
size: -; J: TRBJ1-2; D: -; V: TRBV25-1; CDR3: CASSETGPSGYTF; DNA: TGTGCCAGCAGCGAAACAGGCCCGAGTGGCTACACCTTC
size: -; J: TRBJ2-3; D: -; V: TRBV27; CDR3: CASSLEDGGGPAYF; DNA: TGTGCCAGCAGTTTAGAGGATGGTGGGGGGCCGGCGTATTTT
size: -; J: TRBJ2-7; D: -; V: TRBV6-1; CDR3: CASSSTQGFGIYEQYF; DNA: TGTGCCAGCAGTAGCACACAGGGATTCGGGATCTACGAGCAGTACTTC
size: -; J: TRBJ2-5; D: TRBD1; V: TRBV7-3; CDR3: CASSARPGTGLTQYF; DNA: TGTGCCAGCAGCGCACGCCCCGGGACAGGGTTGACCCAGTACTTC
size: few; J: TRBJ2-1; D: TRBD2; V: TRBV7-9; CDR3: CASTQRAQRGLF; DNA: TGTGCCAGCACCCAGCGGGCCCAGCGGGGACTCTTC
size: few; J: TRBJ2-2; D: -; V: TRBV11-3; CDR3: CASSSGGAYSGELFF; DNA: TGTGCCAGCAGCTCAGGGGGGGCCTATTCTGGGGAGCTGTTTTTT
size: -; J: TRBJ1-1; D: -; V: TRBV29-1; CDR3: CSVKNTEAFF; DNA: TGCAGCGTTAAGAACACTGAAGCTTTCTTT
size: few; J: TRBJ1-3; D: -; V: TRBV2; CDR3: CASNGNRVGNTIYF; DNA: TGTGCCAGCAACGGTAACAGGGTTGGAAACACCATATATTTT
size: few; J: TRBJ2-4; D: -; V: TRBV24-1; CDR3: CATSDPGHENIQYF; DNA: TGTGCCACCAGTGATCCCGGGCATGAAAACATTCAGTACTTC
size: few; J: TRBJ2-4; D: TRBD2; V: TRBV19; CDR3: CASSIETSGEHYAKNIQYF; DNA: TGTGCCAGTAGTATAGAGACTAGCGGGGAACATTATGCCAAAAACATTCAGTACTTC
size: few; J: TRBJ2-7; D: TRBD1; V: TRBV28; CDR3: CASRGGRNHEQYF; DNA: TGTGCCAGCAGAGGGGGCAGGAACCACGAGCAGTACTTC
size: -; J: TRBJ2-1; D: TRBD2; V: TRBV20-1; CDR3: CSAPGWIGAGQGDEQFF; DNA: TGCAGTGCTCCCGGATGGATTGGAGCGGGGCAAGGGGATGAGCAGTTCTTC
size: few; J: TRBJ1-5; D: -; V: TRBV10-3; CDR3: CAISEGGGNQPQHF; DNA: TGTGCCATCAGTGAGGGTGGGGGCAATCAGCCCCAGCATTTT
size: -; J: TRBJ1-2; D: -; V: TRBV5-1; CDR3: CASSHGAEPLGYGYTF; DNA: TGCGCCAGCAGCCACGGGGCAGAACCTTTGGGCTATGGCTACACCTTC
size: few; J: TRBJ2-2; D: -; V: TRBV24-1; CDR3: CATAATGPGELFF; DNA: TGTGCCACGGCCGCCACGGGTCCCGGGGAGCTGTTTTTT
size: few; J: TRBJ1-2; D: TRBD1; V: TRBV6-1; CDR3: CASSQEDTGAAGGYTF; DNA: TGTGCCAGCAGTCAGGAAGACACAGGGGCCGCCGGGGGCTACACCTTC
size: few; J: TRBJ2-2; D: -; V: TRBV6-4; CDR3: CASSEKGTGELFF; DNA: TGTGCCAGCAGTGAGAAGGGAACCGGGGAGCTGTTTTTT
size: -; J: TRBJ2-3; D: -; V: TRBV7-9; CDR3: CASRPADTQYF; DNA: TGTGCCAGCAGACCTGCAGATACGCAGTATTTT
size: -; J: TRBJ1-2; D: -; V: TRBV9; CDR3: CASSVEPQGWGYTF; DNA: TGTGCCAGCAGCGTAGAGCCGCAGGGTTGGGGCTACACCTTC
size: -; J: TRBJ1-2; D: -; V: TRBV7-9; CDR3: CASSSSTGRGGYTF; DNA: TGTGCCAGCAGCTCTTCCACAGGGAGAGGTGGCTACACCTTC